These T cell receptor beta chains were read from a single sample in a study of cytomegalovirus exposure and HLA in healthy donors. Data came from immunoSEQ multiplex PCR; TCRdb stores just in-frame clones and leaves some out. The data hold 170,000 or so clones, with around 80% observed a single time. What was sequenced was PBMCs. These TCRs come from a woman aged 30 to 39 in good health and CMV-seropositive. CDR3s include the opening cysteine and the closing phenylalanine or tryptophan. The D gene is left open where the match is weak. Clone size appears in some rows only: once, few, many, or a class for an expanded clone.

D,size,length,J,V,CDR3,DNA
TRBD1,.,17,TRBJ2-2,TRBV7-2,CASSLASGQGKAGELFF,TGTGCCAGCAGCTTAGCATCGGGACAGGGGAAGGCCGGGGAGCTGTTTTTT
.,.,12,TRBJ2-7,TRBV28,CASSSTRYEQYF,TGTGCCAGCAGCAGTACACGCTACGAGCAGTACTTC
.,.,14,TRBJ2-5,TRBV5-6,CASSTLQGGETQYF,TGTGCCAGCAGCACTCTACAGGGAGGGGAGACCCAGTACTTC
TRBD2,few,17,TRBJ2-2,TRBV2,CASRSPTSGRAPGELFF,TGTGCCAGCAGAAGTCCGACTAGCGGGAGGGCCCCCGGGGAGCTGTTTTTT
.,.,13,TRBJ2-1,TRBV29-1,CSAAGSQANEQFF,TGCAGCGCCGCCGGCAGTCAGGCGAATGAGCAGTTCTTC
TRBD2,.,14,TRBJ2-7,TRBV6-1,CASRWVAGSDEQYF,TGTGCCAGCAGGTGGGTAGCGGGATCCGACGAGCAGTACTTC
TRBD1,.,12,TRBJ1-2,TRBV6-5,CASSRTGGGYTF,TGTGCCAGCAGTCGGACAGGGGGAGGCTACACCTTC
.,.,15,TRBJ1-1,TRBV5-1,CASSSQVGADTEAFF,TGCGCCAGCAGCTCACAGGTGGGGGCGGACACTGAAGCTTTCTTT
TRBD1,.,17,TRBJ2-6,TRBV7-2,CASSLPTGFMSGDVLTF,TGTGCCAGCAGCTTACCGACAGGGTTCATGAGTGGCGACGTCCTGACTTTC
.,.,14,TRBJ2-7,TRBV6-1,CASSEGRYSYEQYF,TGTGCCAGCAGTGAGGGCAGGTACTCCTACGAGCAGTACTTC
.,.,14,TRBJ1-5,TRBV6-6,CASSYGQANQPQHF,TGTGCCAGCAGTTACGGGCAGGCGAATCAGCCCCAGCATTTT
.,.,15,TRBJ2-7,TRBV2,CASSGETGFSYEQYF,TGTGCCAGCAGTGGAGAGACAGGTTTCTCTTACGAGCAGTACTTC
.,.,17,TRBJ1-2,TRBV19,CASMAAGGGLRSYGYTF,TGTGCCAGTATGGCTGCTGGTGGGGGCTTACGAAGTTATGGCTACACCTTC
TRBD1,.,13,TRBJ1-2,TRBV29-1,CSVGQGADYGYTF,TGCAGCGTTGGGCAGGGGGCGGACTATGGCTACACCTTC
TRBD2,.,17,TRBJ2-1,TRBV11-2,CASSHPSSGRTINEQFF,TGTGCCAGCAGCCATCCTTCTAGCGGGAGGACTATCAATGAGCAGTTCTTC
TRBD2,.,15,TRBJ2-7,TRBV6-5,CASSLAGGPTDEQYF,TGTGCCAGCAGTTTAGCGGGAGGGCCCACCGACGAGCAGTACTTC
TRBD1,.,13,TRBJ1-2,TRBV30,CACVQGALYGYTF,TGTGCCTGCGTACAGGGGGCCCTCTATGGCTACACCTTC
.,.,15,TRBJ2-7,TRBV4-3,CASSQDIGVHDEQYF,TGCGCCAGCAGCCAAGATATCGGGGTCCACGACGAGCAGTACTTC
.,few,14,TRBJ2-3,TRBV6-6,CASSYSRATDTQYF,TGTGCCAGCAGTTACTCGAGGGCGACAGATACGCAGTATTTT
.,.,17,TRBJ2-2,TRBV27,CASRAFGQGANTGEPFF,.
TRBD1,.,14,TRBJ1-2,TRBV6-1,CASRLNTGAYGYTF,TGTGCCAGCAGATTAAATACAGGGGCCTATGGCTATACCTTC
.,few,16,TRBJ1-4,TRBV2,CASSGVTSATNEKLFF,TGTGCCAGCAGTGGAGTGACAAGTGCAACTAATGAAAAACTGTTTTTT
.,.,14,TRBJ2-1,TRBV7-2,CASSLSAAFNEQFF,TGTGCCAGCAGCTTAAGCGCAGCTTTTAATGAGCAGTTCTTC
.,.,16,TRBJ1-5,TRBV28,CASSIPRVLWNQPQHF,TGTGCCAGCAGTATTCCTCGGGTTTTATGGAATCAGCCCCAGCATTTT
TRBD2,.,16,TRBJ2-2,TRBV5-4,CASSLSGLAGPGELFF,TGTGCCAGCAGCTTGAGCGGACTAGCGGGACCCGGGGAGCTGTTTTTT
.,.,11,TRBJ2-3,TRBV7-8,CASSPFDTQYF,TGTGCCAGCAGCCCATTTGATACGCAGTATTTT
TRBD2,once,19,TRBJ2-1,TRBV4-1,CASSQDIPRTSGSVNEQFF,TGCGCCAGCAGCCAAGATATCCCAAGGACTAGCGGGAGCGTTAATGAGCAGTTCTTC
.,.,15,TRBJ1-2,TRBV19,CASSRPQGPLLLFHF,TGTGCCAGTAGTCGCCCTCAGGGGCCGCTCCTGCTTTTTCACTTC
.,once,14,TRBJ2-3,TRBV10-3,CAITPRESTDTQYF,TGTGCCATCACCCCCAGGGAATCCACAGATACGCAGTATTTT
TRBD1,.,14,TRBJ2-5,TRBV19,CASGSGQGTKTQYF,TGTGCCAGCGGGTCAGGACAGGGAACGAAGACCCAGTACTTC
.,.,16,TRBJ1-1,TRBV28,CASSLLQGNGNTEAFF,TGTGCCAGCAGTTTGTTACAGGGTAACGGGAACACTGAAGCTTTCTTT
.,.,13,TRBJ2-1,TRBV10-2,CASSDIRYNEQFF,TGCGCCAGCAGTGATATTAGATACAATGAGCAGTTCTTC
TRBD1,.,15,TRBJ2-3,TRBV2,CASSRTGRTSDTQYF,TGTGCCAGCAGCCGGACAGGGAGGACCTCAGATACGCAGTATTTT
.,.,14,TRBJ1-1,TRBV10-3,CAISDPSGVTEAFF,TGTGCCATCAGTGACCCGTCAGGGGTCACTGAAGCTTTCTTT
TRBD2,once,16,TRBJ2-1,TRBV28,CASSLLGLAGVNEQFF,TGTGCCAGCAGTTTATTGGGACTAGCGGGAGTAAATGAGCAGTTCTTC
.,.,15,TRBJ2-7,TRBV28,CASSFAQGTSYEQYF,TGTGCCAGCAGTTTCGCACAGGGCACTTCCTACGAGCAGTACTTC
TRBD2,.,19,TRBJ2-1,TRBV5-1,CASSLMVGLAGGIYNEQFF,TGCGCCAGCAGCTTGATGGTGGGACTAGCGGGAGGGATATACAATGAGCAGTTCTTC
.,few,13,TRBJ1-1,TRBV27,CASSYAVRGWAFF,TGTGCCAGCAGTTATGCTGTCAGGGGATGGGCTTTCTTT
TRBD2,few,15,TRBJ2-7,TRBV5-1,CASSLVGTNFYEQYF,TGCGCCAGCAGCTTGGTGGGGACTAACTTCTACGAGCAGTACTTC
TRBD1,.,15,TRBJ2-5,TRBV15,CATSRGTGTQETQYF,TGTGCCACCAGCAGAGGGACAGGGACCCAAGAGACCCAGTACTTC
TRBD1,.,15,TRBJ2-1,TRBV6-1,CASRKGQAPWDEQFF,TGTGCCAGCAGGAAGGGACAGGCACCTTGGGATGAGCAGTTCTTC
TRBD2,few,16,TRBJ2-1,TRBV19,CASSIELAGGQNEQFF,TGTGCCAGTAGTATCGAACTAGCGGGAGGCCAGAATGAGCAGTTCTTC
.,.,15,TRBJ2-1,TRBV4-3,CASSQVGPSYNEQFF,TGCGCCAGCAGCCAAGTTGGCCCCTCCTACAATGAGCAGTTCTTC
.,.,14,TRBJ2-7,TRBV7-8,CASSKLTSSYEQYF,TGTGCCAGCAGCAAACTTACGAGCTCCTACGAGCAGTACTTC
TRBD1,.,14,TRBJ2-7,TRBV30,CAWGDGTGGREQYF,TGTGCCTGGGGAGACGGGACAGGGGGCCGCGAGCAGTACTTC
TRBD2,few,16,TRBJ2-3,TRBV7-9,CASSLGVAGVADTQYF,TGTGCCAGCAGCTTAGGAGTAGCGGGAGTCGCAGATACGCAGTATTTT
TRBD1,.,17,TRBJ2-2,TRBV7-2,CASSLLAGGASTGELFF,TGTGCCAGCAGCTTATTAGCAGGGGGCGCGAGCACCGGGGAGCTGTTTTTT
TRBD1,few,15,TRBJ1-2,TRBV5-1,CASSIDRGTNYGYTF,TGCGCCAGCAGCATTGACAGGGGGACAAACTATGGCTACACCTTC
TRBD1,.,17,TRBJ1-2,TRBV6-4,CASSDSGTARANYGYTF,TGTGCCAGCAGTGACTCGGGGACAGCTAGAGCTAACTATGGCTACACCTTC
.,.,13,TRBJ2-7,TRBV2,CASSDPGDPREYF,TGTGCCAGCAGTGACCCAGGGGACCCCCGTGAGTACTTC
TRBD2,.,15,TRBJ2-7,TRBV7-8,CASSGGTSGTYEQYF,TGTGCCAGCAGCGGTGGAACTAGCGGGACATACGAGCAGTACTTC
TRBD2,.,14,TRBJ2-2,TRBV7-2,CASSPQTSWGELFF,TGTGCCAGCAGCCCTCAGACTAGCTGGGGGGAGCTGTTTTTT
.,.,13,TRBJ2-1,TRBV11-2,CASSLDRLVGQFF,TGTGCCAGCAGCTTAGATCGACTAGTGGGGCAGTTCTTC
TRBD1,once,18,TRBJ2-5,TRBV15,CATSSAVRDRGLQETQYF,TGTGCCACCAGCAGCGCGGTCCGAGACAGGGGGCTCCAAGAGACCCAGTACTTC
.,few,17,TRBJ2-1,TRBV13,CASSLTGGARYPSEQFF,TGTGCCAGCAGCCTAACTGGGGGGGCGCGGTATCCAAGTGAGCAGTTCTTC